The 3 T cell receptor beta chains reported below all come from one sample, sequenced in a study of T cell responses to AZD1222 COVID-19 vaccine. The protocol was immunoSEQ multiplex PCR, while the TCRdb copy is restricted to in-frame clones and leaves out a portion. The sample yields some 31,000 clones, around 89% seen once. Sequences were derived from peripheral blood, sampled 28 days after the second AZD1222 dose. All receptors derive from an adult who received the AZD1222 COVID-19 vaccine.

V gene TRBV4-1 combines with J gene TRBJ1-6, with a possible D match to TRBD1 (6 bases). V dropped 5 bases and J dropped 7 bases, with 18 bases sitting between them. The CDR3 covers 16 residues. Germline V gives CDR1 MGHRA, CDR2 YSYEKL. The chain's CDR3 is CASSYHRRGPNSPLHF. The CDR3 DNA sequence: TGCGCCAGCAGCTACCATCGCAGGGGACCCAATTCACCCCTCCACTTT.

The CDR3, as DNA: TGTGCCAGCAGCTTGCGGGGAGCAGGGCTAGTCACAGATACGCAGTATTTT. It is translated as CASSLRGAGLVTDTQYF. The chain recombines TRBV5-4 with TRBJ2-3, with D possibly being TRBD1 or TRBD2 (5 bases each). This CDR3 spans 17 amino acids. The germline V and J ends were trimmed by 1 base and 2 bases, with 17 bases remaining between them. The V gene's germline CDR1 is SGHNT and CDR2 YYREEE (reference sequence).

The rearrangement joins TRBV19 to TRBJ1-6; D may be TRBD1 (5 bases). V lost 11 bases and J lost 8, with 16 bases in between. The CDR3 runs 13 residues. Per the germline V gene, CDR1 is LNHDA and CDR2 is SQIVND (reference sequence). CDR3 sequence reads: CASTGPGDSPLHF. DNA of the CDR3: TGTGCCTCAACGGGACCCGGCGATTCACCCCTCCACTTT.